The subject of this entry is one TCR beta chain. This entry belongs to a study of blood T cell repertoires in COVID-19. Study context: Some COVID-19 samples were acute and others convalescent; all came from the United States, Italy and Spain. Sample material is recorded as cDNA or gDNA derived from T cells, B-cell-depleted T cells, or PBMCs.

Under the authors' procedure: For nucleated cells, counts were estimated from reference gene primer amplification. Assay used: immunoSEQ multiplex PCR; TCRdb lists only in-frame clones, some missing. That table furnishes V, J and clone size, whereas the DNA furnished D and trimming. The sample has under 250,000 clones, 85% seen once. V lost 3 bases and J lost 3; bases outside the gene matches: 4. CDR3 size: 14 residues. Per the germline V gene, CDR1 is MDHEN and CDR2 is SYDVKM. Sequenced sample: peripheral blood. The TCR was taken from a woman aged 55-75 years with active or convalescent COVID-19. V gene TRBV28 combines with J gene TRBJ1-1, with TRBD1 identical over 7 bases. The CDR3 loop reads CASSFPTGDTEAFF. The CDR3, as DNA: TGTGCCAGCAGTTTCCCCACAGGGGACACTGAAGCTTTCTTT.